The 27 T cell receptor beta chains below were found in one sample sequenced in a study of blood T cell repertoires in COVID-19. TCRdb keeps only in-frame clones here, not all; method: immunoSEQ multiplex PCR. The repertoire consists of approximately 210,000 clones, with over 70% occurring once and the leading ten covering 7% to 10%. The sequencing sample was made of peripheral blood. These receptors all come from a woman in her forties or fifties with acute or convalescent COVID-19.

V is TRBV29-1 and J is TRBJ1-1; D call uncertain. This CDR3 is 13 amino acids long. Germline CDR1 is SQVTM and CDR2 is ANQGSEA. The V gene lost 5 bases and the J gene lost 3 bases, with 13 bases spanning the gap. CDR3 residues: CSVRRKGDTEAFF. Here the CDR3 DNA reads TGCAGCGTTAGGCGGAAGGGAGACACTGAAGCTTTCTTT.

V usage is TRBV28 and J usage is TRBJ2-7; 8 bases are a match to TRBD1. The CDR3 totals 14 residues. Germline V lookup: CDR1 MDHEN, CDR2 SYDVKM. With 5 bases clipped from V and 0 bases from J, the junction kept 3 bases outside the gene matches. CDR3 nucleotide sequence: TGTGCCAGCAGTAACAGGGGGAGCTCCTACGAGCAGTACTTC. Protein sequence: CASSNRGSSYEQYF.

This chain connects TRBV28 to TRBJ2-3; D ambiguous. Trimming left V 4 bases short and J 10 bases short, with 12 bases between. Germline V lookup: CDR1 MDHEN, CDR2 SYDVKM. This CDR3 region has 12 residues. CDR3 nucleotides: TGTGCCAGCAGTTCAGGTGGCTCCGCGCAGTATTTT. Amino acid sequence: CASSSGGSAQYF.

The chain employs TRBV5-4 and TRBJ2-3; TRBD2 matches at 7 bases. The V gene's germline CDR1 is SGHNT and CDR2 YYREEE (reference sequence). J gave up 3 bases and V 0 bases, and 4 bases lay outside the gene matches. The length of the CDR3 is 15 residues. CDR3 region: CASSLEGLPTDTQYF. As DNA, the CDR3 is TGTGCCAGCAGCTTGGAGGGACTACCTACAGATACGCAGTATTTT.

The gene calls are TRBV2 and TRBJ2-5; 12 nucleotides agree with TRBD1. CDR3 length equals 15 residues. Germline trimming cut 5 bases from V and 9 bases from J; bases unmatched to any gene: 10. Germline V lookup: CDR1 SNHLY, CDR2 FYNNEI. CDR3 nucleotides: TGTGCCAGCAGTCGAGGGGGACAGGGGGCGCGGCCCCAGTACTTC. The encoded protein is CASSRGGQGARPQYF. Based on the CDR3 plus reference TRBV2 and TRBJ2-5, the full variable domain is EPEVTQTPSHQVTQMGQEVILRCVPISNHLYFYWYRQILGQKVEFLVSFYNNEISEKSEIFDDQFSVERPDGSNFTLKIRSTKLEDSAMYFCASSRGGQGARPQYFGPGTRLLVL.

This clone showed up just a few times. The chain's CDR3 is CASSRTSGSKNEQFF. The DNA for the CDR3 is TGTGCCAGCAGCCGGACTAGCGGGAGCAAGAATGAGCAGTTCTTC. The chain uses TRBV7-2 and TRBJ2-1, with 13 bases that match TRBD2. V lost 5 bases and J lost 7; bases outside the gene matches: 5. Germline CDR1 SGHTA, CDR2 FQGNSA. This CDR3 comprises 15 residues.

Turning to this clone: An end of the junction differs from the germline gene, which may be a read error. The genes are TRBV5-5 and TRBJ2-7, with 7 bases fitting TRBD1. CDR1 and CDR2 from the germline V gene are SGHKS and YYEKEE (reference sequence). This CDR3 is 12 amino acids long. The CDR3 sequence is CASSPTGNEQYF. CDR3 DNA: TGCGCCAGCAGCCCGACAGGGAACGAGCAGTACTTC.

This clone was seen a handful of times. The chain employs TRBV7-2 and TRBJ2-7; D ambiguous. The germline V and J ends were trimmed by 5 bases and 4 bases, with 12 bases remaining between them. The CDR3 runs to 13 residues. CDR1 SGHTA and CDR2 FQGNSA come from the germline V gene. CDR3 residues: CASSHWAEYEQYF. The CDR3, as DNA: TGTGCCAGCAGCCACTGGGCCGAGTACGAGCAGTACTTC.

The chain joins TRBV11-3 to TRBJ2-3; D possibly corresponds to TRBD2 (6 bases). The V gene lost 5 bases and the J gene lost 6 bases, with 12 bases spanning the gap. The CDR3 contains 13 residues. The germline V gene has CDR1 SGHNT and CDR2 YENEEA. The CDR3 spells CASSPLAGDTQYF. Written as DNA, the CDR3 is TGTGCCAGCAGCCCACTGGCGGGGGATACGCAGTATTTT.

This clone appeared once. J is TRBJ1-4 and V is TRBV5-1, with 9 bases matching TRBD1. CDR3 length equals 15 residues. The germline CDR1 and CDR2 sequences are SGHRS and YFSETQ. V lost 1 base and J lost 7; bases outside the gene matches: 5. The DNA for the CDR3 is TGCGCCAGCAGCTTGACACCGGGACAGGGTGAAAAACTGTTTTTT. Translation gives CASSLTPGQGEKLFF.

The chain combines TRBV29-1 with TRBJ2-1; TRBD2 aligns across 8 bases. This CDR3 comprises 15 residues. Germline CDR1 reads SQVTM; CDR2 reads ANQGSEA. Trimming removed 4 bases from V and 3 bases from J; junction bases left unmatched: 8. This chain's CDR3 is CSVAAGGGYYNEQFF. CDR3 nucleotides: TGCAGCGTTGCGGCGGGAGGAGGGTACTACAATGAGCAGTTCTTC.

The J gene is TRBJ1-2, the V gene TRBV5-1, with D possibly being TRBD1 (5 bases). Per the germline V gene, CDR1 is SGHRS and CDR2 is YFSETQ. The CDR3 contains 14 residues. V was clipped by 0 bases and J by 2 bases, with 8 bases between them. This CDR3 reads CASSLDSGNYGYTF. In DNA form, the CDR3 reads TGCGCCAGCAGCTTGGATTCAGGGAACTATGGCTACACCTTC. Together with reference TRBV5-1 and TRBJ1-2, the CDR3 gives the full variable domain: KAGVTQTPRYLIKTRGQQVTLSCSPISGHRSVSWYQQTPGQGLQFLFEYFSETQRNKGNFPGRFSGRQFSNSRSEMNVSTLELGDSALYLCASSLDSGNYGYTFGSGTRLTVV.

The chain links TRBV19 to TRBJ2-1; 10 bases agree with TRBD2. V lost 2 bases and J lost 7; bases outside the gene matches: 5. Germline loops: CDR1 LNHDA, CDR2 SQIVND (reference sequence). The CDR3 is 15 amino acids. CDR3 protein: CASSIRLAGVNEQFF. CDR3 DNA: TGTGCCAGTAGTATACGGCTAGCGGGAGTAAATGAGCAGTTCTTC.

The chain is built from TRBV5-4 and TRBJ1-1; 8 bases fit TRBD1. This CDR3 has 13 amino acids. Germline V gene data show CDR1 as SGHNT and CDR2 as YYREEE (reference sequence). V lost 9 bases, J lost 3 bases, and 7 bases stayed unmatched. The CDR3 DNA sequence: TGTGCCACCCTGGACAGGGCGGACACTGAAGCTTTCTTT. Translated: CATLDRADTEAFF.

The chain joins TRBV30 to TRBJ1-2, with D possibly being TRBD1 (5 bases). There are 14 residues in the CDR3. Germline V gene data show CDR1 as GTSNPN and CDR2 as SVGIG (reference sequence). The V and J ends lost 2 bases and 6 bases respectively, with 16 bases between them. The DNA for the CDR3 is TGTGCCTGGAGTCTTGGGGGTCCGGGGGATGGCTACACCTTC. Translating gives CAWSLGGPGDGYTF.

The chain employs TRBV5-4 and TRBJ2-1; 11 nucleotides agree with TRBD2. The CDR3 is 15 residues long. CDR1 and CDR2 (germline): SGHNT, YYREEE (reference sequence). The V gene end was trimmed by 3 bases and the J gene end by 6 bases; junction bases not matched to a gene: 5. CDR3 bases: TGTGCCAGCAGCTCCGGGGGACTAGCGGTCAATGAGCAGTTCTTC. Its protein product is CASSSGGLAVNEQFF. The full variable domain, its missing parts supplied by reference TRBV5-4 and TRBJ2-1, is ETGVTQSPTHLIKTRGQQVTLRCSSQSGHNTVSWYQQALGQGPQFIFQYYREEENGRGNFPPRFSGLQFPNYSSELNVNALELDDSALYLCASSSGGLAVNEQFFGPGTRLTVL.

The V gene is TRBV5-1, the J gene TRBJ1-2, with TRBD1 matching 8 bases. Germline lookup yields CDR1 SGHRS and CDR2 YFSETQ. Trimming cost V 4 bases and J 7 bases; bases outside gene matches: 9. The CDR3 extends over 14 amino acids. The CDR3 DNA sequence: TGCGCCAGCAGCCCACCCGGGACAGGATTTGGCTACACCTTC. This sequence encodes CASSPPGTGFGYTF.

This clone showed up just once. The DNA for the CDR3 is TGCAGTGCTAGGGGGCTGTACGAGCAGTACTTC. Translation: CSARGLYEQYF. The chain is built from TRBV20-1 and TRBJ2-7, with TRBD1 as a possible D gene (5 bases). The CDR3 loop spans 11 amino acids. Between the trimmed V and J ends, which lost 3 bases and 4 bases, there was a span of 7 bases. The germline gives CDR1 DFQATT, CDR2 SNEGSKA (reference sequence).

The chain recombines TRBV6-5 with TRBJ2-1; tentative D call: TRBD2 (5 bases). The CDR3 contains 12 residues. V was trimmed by 7 bases and J by 9 bases, leaving 13 bases between them. CDR1 MNHEY and CDR2 SVGAGI come from the germline V gene. In nucleotides, the CDR3 is TGTGCCAGCATCGAGGGCAGCCTTGAGCAGTTCTTC. Its protein product is CASIEGSLEQFF.

This sequence joins TRBV7-2 and TRBJ2-1; the match to TRBD2 covers 14 bases. V dropped 7 bases and J dropped 2; count of bases not matched to a gene: 10. The germline V gene encodes CDR1 SGHTA and CDR2 FQGNSA. The CDR3 runs 18 residues. This CDR3 is CASTGGTSGSGTYNEQFF. The CDR3 coding sequence is TGTGCCAGCACGGGGGGGACTAGCGGGAGCGGAACCTACAATGAGCAGTTCTTC.

The chain links TRBV7-9 to TRBJ1-6; D is undetermined. CDR1 is SEHNR and CDR2 is FQNEAQ in the germline V gene (reference sequence). With 1 base removed from V and 13 bases from J, the gap between germline ends came to 8 bases. The CDR3 is made up of 12 amino acids. The chain's CDR3 is CASSLVREPLHF. The CDR3 bases are TGTGCCAGCAGCTTAGTTCGGGAGCCCCTCCACTTT.

This clone occurred once. A much larger clone lies a single base off, so this may be a read error. This same CDR3 is encoded by further DNA sequences in the sample. The chain joins TRBV11-1 to TRBJ2-4; 9 nucleotides agree with TRBD1. The CDR3 spans 16 residues. Germline lookup yields CDR1 SGHAT and CDR2 FQDESV (reference sequence). CDR3: CASSLNDRGSKNIQYF. CDR3 sequence (DNA): TGTGCCAGCAGCTTAAACGACAGGGGGTCCAAAAACATTCAGTACTTT. The full variable domain, completed using reference TRBV11-1 and TRBJ2-4, is EAEVAQSPRYKITEKSQAVAFWCDPISGHATLYWYRQILGQGPELLVQFQDESVVDDSQLPKDRFSAERLKGVDSTLKIQPAELGDSAMYLCASSLNDRGSKNIQYFGAGTRLSVL.

V is TRBV19 and J is TRBJ2-1; D is undetermined. Trimming removed 3 bases from V and 3 bases from J, with 9 bases in between. This CDR3 spans 14 amino acids. Germline CDR1 reads LNHDA; CDR2 reads SQIVND (reference sequence). The CDR3 region is CASSIWLDYNEQFF. As DNA, the CDR3 is TGTGCCAGTAGTATCTGGCTAGACTACAATGAGCAGTTCTTC.

This chain joins TRBV19 and TRBJ1-1, with 8 bases matching TRBD1. Trimming removed 3 bases from V and 3 bases from J; junction bases left unmatched: 9. The germline V gene encodes CDR1 LNHDA and CDR2 SQIVND (reference sequence). This CDR3 is built from 16 residues. The CDR3 nucleotides are TGTGCCAGTAGTATTCCGGCCAGGGGGCGGGACACTGAAGCTTTCTTT. It codes for CASSIPARGRDTEAFF.

This clone was detected a few times. The chain combines TRBV7-9 with TRBJ2-7, with 7 bases fitting TRBD2. V was clipped by 5 bases and J by 6 bases; unmatched bases: 10. The V gene's germline CDR1 is SEHNR and CDR2 FQNEAQ (reference sequence). This CDR3 spans 14 amino acids. CDR3 amino acids: CASSPRDYPREQYF. As DNA, the CDR3 is TGTGCCAGCAGCCCCCGGGACTACCCTCGCGAGCAGTACTTC.

The DNA of the CDR3 is TGCGCCAGCAGCCCCTCCGGGGGGGAGACCCAGTACTTC. It specifies CASSPSGGETQYF. The rearrangement joins TRBV5-1 to TRBJ2-5, with 7 bases identical to TRBD2. CDR1 and CDR2 from the germline V gene are SGHRS and YFSETQ. With V trimmed by 4 bases and J by 5 bases, 5 bases remained unmatched. The CDR3 is 13 amino acids.

The chain recombines TRBV24-1 with TRBJ1-2; D gene ambiguous. The CDR3 loop spans 15 amino acids. V shed 4 bases and J shed 4 bases, with 15 bases lying between them. CDR1 and CDR2 from the germline V gene are KGHDR and SFDVKD. The CDR3 DNA sequence: TGTGCCACCAGTGACGCGGGCAGCTCTTCCTATGGCTACACCTTC. This codes for CATSDAGSSSYGYTF.